The sequence of this TCR beta chain was determined in a study of blood T cell repertoires in COVID-19. Study at large: COVID-19 samples collected from the United States, Italy and Spain covered acute and convalescent phases. From T cells, B-cell-depleted T cells, or PBMCs came the material, which was cDNA or gDNA.

The CDR3 contains 13 residues. Trimming took off 1 base at V and 6 bases at J, with 9 bases between the two ends. CDR1 SGHDN and CDR2 FVKESK come from the germline V gene. As processed by the authors: How many nucleated cells were present was estimated from reference gene primer amplification. TCRdb's copy holds only in-frame clones and misses some; the assay was immunoSEQ multiplex PCR. The DNA was the basis for D and trimming; V, J and clone size are from that table. This sample yields some 210,000 clones, of which about 89% are seen a single time; under 5.5% belongs to the top ten. The sample consisted of peripheral blood. The chain combines TRBV14 with TRBJ1-1; no clear D. The sequence was obtained from a woman aged 40 to 50 with acute or convalescent COVID-19. CDR3 nucleotide sequence: TGTGCCAGCAGCCAAGCCCCCAAATCTGAAGCTTTCTTT. It translates to CASSQAPKSEAFF. The entire variable domain, with the rest obtained from reference TRBV14 and TRBJ1-1, is as follows: EAGVTQFPSHSVIEKGQTVTLRCDPISGHDNLYWYRRVMGKEIKFLLHFVKESKQDESGMPNNRFLAERTGGTYSTLKVQPAELEDSGVYFCASSQAPKSEAFFGQGTRLTVV.